One sample yielded the 9 T cell receptor beta chains listed below, sequenced in a study of blood T cell repertoires in COVID-19. Using immunoSEQ multiplex PCR, the repertoire was profiled, and TCRdb retains in-frame clones only, with some absent. This sample yields 90,000 to 100,000 clones, of which more than 75% are seen a single time; 10% belongs to the top ten. Sequencing was carried out using peripheral blood. The receptors shown here come from a man between 45 and 60 years old with acute or convalescent COVID-19.

With regard to this clone: Other nucleotide sequences in the sample specify the same CDR3. V gene TRBV5-1 combines with J gene TRBJ1-3, with D unresolved. The germline V gene encodes CDR1 SGHRS and CDR2 YFSETQ. Trimming pared 0 bases from V and 0 bases from J, leaving 7 bases between. This CDR3 has 15 residues. CDR3 DNA sequence: TGCGCCAGCAGCTTGGACGGTAGCTCTGGAAACACCATATATTTT. This encodes CASSLDGSSGNTIYF.

This clone was seen a handful of times. The CDR3 sequence is CATATLATDTQYF. The CDR3 coding sequence is TGCGCCACCGCGACTCTGGCCACAGATACGCAGTATTTT. V is TRBV10-1 and J is TRBJ2-3; no clear D. The CDR3 totals 13 residues. The V gene lost 10 bases and the J gene lost 2 bases, with 13 bases spanning the gap. Germline assignment: CDR1 WNHNN and CDR2 SYGVQD (reference sequence).

The chain links TRBV27 to TRBJ2-2; 7 positions match TRBD2. The length of the CDR3 is 17 residues. Unmatched junction bases numbered 9, after V lost 2 bases and J lost 3 bases. Germline V gene sequence: CDR1 MNHEY, CDR2 SMNVEV (reference sequence). The CDR3 coding sequence is TGTGCCAGCAGTTTAGGGGGGGGATCTCCATACACCGGGGAGCTGTTTTTT. This translates into CASSLGGGSPYTGELFF.

The genes are TRBV19 and TRBJ1-5; the D is unclear. From germline, CDR1 is LNHDA and CDR2 SQIVND (reference sequence). The V end was cut by 5 bases, the J end by 3 bases, with 5 bases between. CDR3 length: 12 amino acids. CDR3: CASSADNQPQHF. CDR3 DNA: TGTGCCAGTAGTGCGGACAATCAGCCCCAGCATTTT.

The chain combines TRBV5-6 with TRBJ2-1; 11 nucleotides match TRBD2. Per the germline V gene, CDR1 is SGHDT and CDR2 is YYEEEE. The CDR3 contains 15 residues. V dropped 1 base and J dropped 9; count of bases not matched to a gene: 6. The CDR3 spells CASSLQLAGEREQFF. CDR3 sequence (DNA): TGTGCCAGCAGCTTGCAACTAGCGGGAGAGCGTGAGCAGTTCTTC.

The rearrangement links TRBV5-5 to TRBJ2-7; tentative D call: TRBD1 (6 bases). The CDR3 has 16 residues. Trimming shortened V by 0 bases and J by 3 bases, and 16 bases separated the two germline ends. Germline CDR1 SGHKS, CDR2 YYEKEE (reference sequence). The CDR3 sequence is CASSLVGAPIFYEQYF. CDR3 nucleotide sequence: TGTGCCAGCAGCTTGGTGGGGGCCCCGATTTTCTACGAGCAGTACTTC. Using reference TRBV5-5 and TRBJ2-7 for the parts outside the CDR3, the full variable domain is DAGVTQSPTHLIKTRGQQVTLRCSPISGHKSVSWYQQVLGQGPQFIFQYYEKEERGRGNFPDRFSARQFPNYSSELNVNALLLGDSALYLCASSLVGAPIFYEQYFGPGTRLTVT.

The V and J genes are TRBV4-1 and TRBJ2-5; 7 nucleotides match TRBD1. The CDR3 runs 13 residues. V shed 3 bases and J 5 bases; nucleotides not matched to a gene: 3. CDR1 MGHRA and CDR2 YSYEKL come from the germline V gene. In DNA form, the CDR3 reads TGCGCCAGCAGCCACCCGACAGGGGAGACCCAGTACTTC. It encodes CASSHPTGETQYF.

CDR3 nucleotide sequence: TGTGCCAGCAGCCCCAGCCCCCAGCGGGAGGACTCCTACGAGCAGTACTTC. Protein sequence: CASSPSPQREDSYEQYF. The chain combines TRBV7-7 with TRBJ2-7, with 9 bases aligning to TRBD2. Germline-derived CDR1 and CDR2 are SSHAT and FNYEAQ (reference sequence). V lost 5 bases to trimming and J lost 0 bases; unmatched junction nucleotides: 11. The CDR3 sequence is 17 residues long.

This rearrangement joins TRBV2 to TRBJ1-1, with a weak D call TRBD1 (5 bases). The CDR3 is made up of 14 amino acids. V lost 3 bases and J lost 3, with 11 bases in between. Germline lookup yields CDR1 SNHLY and CDR2 FYNNEI. In nucleotides, the CDR3 is TGTGCCAGCAGTGACGGGGGGGAGTACACTGAAGCTTTCTTT. Protein sequence: CASSDGGEYTEAFF.